This T cell receptor beta chain came from a study of OX40 agonist ivuxolimab in advanced cancers. Sampling times: baseline, cycle 4 day 1, cycle 7 day 1. Sequencing used immunoSEQ multiplex PCR; TCRdb keeps in-frame clones, though not all of them. Here the sample spans more than 60,000 clones, about 87% being singletons. This receptor was taken from an adult with an advanced solid tumor such as melanoma, head and neck, liver or kidney cancer. Here the sequenced sample was CD4+ or CD8+ T cells sorted from blood, taken in a trial of the OX40 agonist ivuxolimab.

The CDR3: CASSSTSGGAWDTQYF. The CDR3 bases are TGCGCCAGCAGCTCGACTAGCGGGGGGGCGTGGGATACGCAGTATTTT. V usage is TRBV5-1 and J usage is TRBJ2-3, with 14 bases fitting TRBD2. The V gene's germline CDR1 is SGHRS and CDR2 YFSETQ. This CDR3 has 16 residues. After removal of 3 bases from V and 6 bases from J, the junction contained 6 bases not matched to a gene.